This TCR beta chain was profiled in a study of metastatic and nonmetastatic thyroid tumors. Study-level information: Blood and tumor or nodule tissue repertoires from malignant and benign thyroid patients were compared. General study findings and limits: For both blood and tumor, malignant thyroid tumors reportedly showed significantly higher TCR beta diversity than benign nodules did.

Deletions cut 3 bases from V and 2 bases from J, with 22 bases between. CDR1 is MDHEN and CDR2 is SYDVKM in the germline V gene. The CDR3 consists of 18 residues. All patients reached thyroid surgery having received no treatment beforehand. In the original processing: The distant-metastasis classifier for papillary thyroid cancer was built from CDR3 differences across clinicopathological groups. TCRdb re-clonotyped the PCR reads via MiXCR. For this entry, the V and J calls and clone size follow TCRdb and not the study's own pipeline. This sample yields around 21,000 clones, of which 15% to 20% are seen a single time; around 21% belongs to the top ten. A remark on this clone: The antigen remains undetermined.

Sequenced: blood. The sequence derives from a male donor with papillary thyroid cancer or a benign thyroid nodule (not recorded which). Some clones in this sample may be carry-over from other donors' samples. The chain employs TRBV28 and TRBJ1-2; D is undetermined. The CDR3 bases are TGTGCCAGCAGTTTGGGTCGGCTGGTGGAGGGCAGCAACTATGGCTACACCTTC. Translated, it gives CASSLGRLVEGSNYGYTF.